These 20 T cell receptor beta chains came from one sample sequenced in a study of spatial heterogeneity in lung cancer. Whole-study results and caveats: Higher tumor mutation counts went along with higher counts of expanded intratumoral alpha and beta TCRs.

For these TCRs, the target antigens are not known. Specified time point: sample taken at primary tumor resection. TCRdb independently ran MiXCR on the 5' RACE reads; one entry per CDR3 protein. This sample has around 100,000 distinct CDR3 sequences, with 4.4% found just once. The sequences come from lung tumor tissue, collected at surgery. The receptors here all came from a male donor with early-stage non-small cell lung cancer.

At least ten counts were recorded for this clonotype. The chain is built from TRBV28 and TRBJ2-5; TRBD2 matches at 8 bases. The junction had 1 base not matched to a gene; V was cut back by 6 bases and J by 1 base. The CDR3 is 13 amino acids. Germline-derived CDR1 and CDR2 are MDHEN and SYDVKM. The CDR3 DNA reads as TGTGCCAGCAGGGGGACTAGCCAAGAGACCCAGTACTTC. This encodes CASRGTSQETQYF.

This clonotype was observed at least ten times. The gene calls are TRBV7-9 and TRBJ2-3, with D uncertain. V lost 7 bases to trimming and J lost 8 bases, with 13 bases between them. The germline V gene has CDR1 SEHNR and CDR2 FQNEAQ (reference sequence). The length of the CDR3 is 12 residues. The CDR3 region is CASIPPLGTQYF. The DNA for the CDR3 is TGTGCCAGCATCCCTCCCCTCGGTACGCAGTATTTT.

This clonotype has ten or more counts. The chain employs TRBV27 and TRBJ2-7, with 7 nucleotides matching TRBD2. This CDR3 has 16 amino acids. Per germline, CDR1 MNHEY and CDR2 SMNVEV (reference sequence). J was trimmed by 2 bases and V by 10 bases; bases with no gene match: 17. The CDR3 here is CATQPRTGGTTYEQYF. The DNA for the CDR3 is TGTGCCACCCAACCCCGGACGGGTGGGACTACCTACGAGCAGTACTTC.

Concerning this clonotype: Given a much more abundant clone one base away, this may be a read error. This chain connects TRBV29-1 to TRBJ2-3; D call uncertain. Germline loops: CDR1 SQVTM, CDR2 ANQGSEA. The CDR3 contains 13 residues. The V end was cut by 5 bases, the J end by 2 bases, with 11 bases between. This CDR3 reads CSVQATITDTQYF. CDR3 coding DNA: TGCAGCGTTCAGGCCACTATCACAGATACGCAGTATTTT.

This clonotype was seen repeatedly, ten times or more. The V gene is TRBV15, the J gene TRBJ2-7; a weak D match, TRBD1 (6 bases). The CDR3 is made up of 17 amino acids. V was pared by 0 bases and J by 4 bases, with 19 bases between. Looked up from germline, CDR1 is LNHNV and CDR2 is YYDKDF (reference sequence). The CDR3 DNA sequence: TGTGCCACCAGCAGAGATCCTGTGTACAGGGACGAGTACGAGCAGTACTTC. Translated: CATSRDPVYRDEYEQYF. The full variable domain, with the rest looked up from reference TRBV15 and TRBJ2-7, is DAMVIQNPRYQVTQFGKPVTLSCSQTLNHNVMYWYQQKSSQAPKLLFHYYDKDFNNEADTPDNFQSRRPNTSFCFLDIRSPGLGDTAMYLCATSRDPVYRDEYEQYFGPGTRLTVT.

A note on this clonotype: A read error may explain this, as a much larger clone is one base away. V is TRBV5-8 and J is TRBJ2-3; D might be TRBD2 (6 bases). The V and J ends lost 2 bases and 4 bases respectively, with 11 bases between them. Germline V CDR1 and CDR2: SGHTS, YDEGEE. The CDR3 sequence is 14 residues long. CDR3 in DNA: TGTGCCAGCAGCTTTGAGGGAGGCTCAGATACGCAGTATTTT. It encodes CASSFEGGSDTQYF.

This clonotype has ten or more counts. The chain recombines TRBV7-9 with TRBJ1-4; D call uncertain. Germline V gene data show CDR1 as SEHNR and CDR2 as FQNEAQ (reference sequence). Trimming cost V 2 bases and J 10 bases, with 5 bases left between them. This CDR3 is built from 11 residues. In DNA form, the CDR3 reads TGTGCCAGCAGCTTATTAGGAAAACTGTTTTTT. This sequence encodes CASSLLGKLFF.

This clonotype was seen repeatedly, ten times or more. This chain links TRBV10-3 with TRBJ2-4, with TRBD2 as a possible D gene (5 bases). Germline CDR1 ENHRY, CDR2 SYGVKD. With 0 bases removed from V and 1 base from J, the gap between germline ends came to 13 bases. The CDR3 is 17 residues long. DNA of the CDR3: TGTGCCATCAGTGAGTCGGGGAATAGAGGGGCCAAAAACATTCAGTACTTC. Residues: CAISESGNRGAKNIQYF.

This clonotype was seen a handful of times. The chain has TRBV5-6 and TRBJ1-4; 9 bases align to TRBD1. J gave up 8 bases and V 3 bases, and 2 bases lay outside the gene matches. The CDR3 spans 13 residues. Germline CDR1 SGHDT, CDR2 YYEEEE. CDR3 residues: CASSWTGEEKLFF. In DNA form, the CDR3 reads TGTGCCAGCAGCTGGACAGGGGAAGAAAAACTGTTTTTT.

J is TRBJ2-7 and V is TRBV29-1; D perhaps matches TRBD1 (6 bases). Per the germline V gene, CDR1 is SQVTM and CDR2 is ANQGSEA. This CDR3 contains 12 residues. Trimming pared 7 bases from V and 1 base from J, leaving 11 bases between. This CDR3 reads CSARDTSYEQYF. The CDR3 DNA reads TGCAGCGCCCGGGACACATCCTACGAGCAGTACTTC.

This clonotype was recorded many times. This chain uses TRBV20-1 with TRBJ2-5, with TRBD2 matching over 8 bases. J lost 1 base, V lost 4 bases, and 5 bases had no gene match. The CDR3 is 14 amino acids. The germline CDR1 and CDR2 sequences are DFQATT and SNEGSKA (reference sequence). CDR3 region: CSANRREAQETQYF. CDR3 in DNA: TGCAGTGCTAACCGGCGGGAGGCCCAAGAGACCCAGTACTTC.

This clonotype was recorded many times. The chain links TRBV12-3 or TRBV12-4 to TRBJ2-6, with D tentatively TRBD1 (6 bases). The CDR3 runs to 17 residues. V lost 3 bases and J 0 bases, leaving 12 bases between the germline ends. CDR3: CASSFVTGISGANVLTF. The DNA of the CDR3 is TGTGCCAGCAGTTTCGTAACAGGGATCTCTGGGGCCAACGTCCTGACTTTC.

This clonotype was counted ten times or more. V is TRBV28 and J is TRBJ1-1; TRBD1 is a possible D gene (6 bases). Trimming removed 8 bases at V and 5 bases at J, with 18 bases between. In germline, CDR1 is MDHEN, CDR2 SYDVKM. CDR3 length: 14 amino acids. The CDR3 loop reads CASGPAGALTEAFF. The CDR3 DNA follows: TGTGCCAGCGGCCCTGCAGGGGCTTTAACTGAAGCTTTCTTT.

The chain combines TRBV12-3 or TRBV12-4 with TRBJ2-5, with TRBD1 matching over 9 bases. The trim removed 8 bases at V and 5 bases at J, leaving 9 bases unmatched. CDR3 length: 14 amino acids. For the CDR3, the DNA is TGTGCCAGCCTGGACAGGGGCGGTGGGGAGACCCAGTACTTC. This translates into CASLDRGGGETQYF.

This clonotype came up a few times. A read error may produce the germline difference seen at one junction end. The chain employs TRBV6-1 and TRBJ1-5, with a weak D call TRBD1 (6 bases). There are 14 residues in the CDR3. The germline CDR1 and CDR2 sequences are MNHNS and SASEGT. CDR3 in amino acids: CASGEANREQPQHF. The CDR3 DNA sequence: TGTGCCAGCGGTGAAGCGAACAGGGAGCAGCCCCAGCATTTT.

In its sample, this clonotype was seen many times. The CDR3 region has the DNA TGTGCCAGCAGCTTCGGCGCGGGAGGTGCAGATACGCAGTATTTT. As protein: CASSFGAGGADTQYF. This rearrangement joins TRBV7-9 to TRBJ2-3; 8 bases map to TRBD2. The CDR3 has 15 amino acids. Germline lookup yields CDR1 SEHNR and CDR2 FQNEAQ (reference sequence). Losses at the gene ends were 3 bases for V and 4 bases for J; bases not matched to a gene: 6.

This clonotype was seen at least ten times. V gene TRBV28 combines with J gene TRBJ2-1; D call uncertain. Trimming took off 5 bases at V and 6 bases at J, with 17 bases between the two ends. The CDR3 is 15 amino acids. Germline assignment: CDR1 MDHEN and CDR2 SYDVKM. CDR3 bases: TGTGCCAGCAGTGACGCGGTAGAGAGGCGCAATGAGCAGTTCTTC. Its protein is CASSDAVERRNEQFF.

This clonotype was detected many times. The V call is TRBV12-3 or TRBV12-4, the J call TRBJ1-2; tentative D call: TRBD1 (5 bases). CDR3 size: 12 residues. V was clipped by 3 bases and J by 5 bases, with 7 bases between them. CDR3 sequence: CASSFDRYGYTF. CDR3 nucleotides: TGTGCCAGCAGTTTTGACAGATATGGCTACACCTTC.

The rearrangement uses TRBV5-6 and TRBJ1-1; D might be TRBD1 (6 bases). The CDR3 is 15 amino acids. Germline CDR1 reads SGHDT; CDR2 reads YYEEEE. V was pared by 3 bases and J by 4 bases, with 16 bases between. The CDR3 nucleotides read TGTGCCAGCAGCTCACAGGGACACGGGACCACTGAAGCTTTCTTT. This sequence encodes CASSSQGHGTTEAFF.

This clonotype was recorded at least ten times. This chain joins TRBV6-5 and TRBJ1-1, with D hard to call. CDR3 length: 15 residues. Between the trimmed V and J ends, which lost 2 bases and 0 bases, there was a span of 10 bases. From germline, CDR1 is MNHEY and CDR2 SVGAGI. This CDR3 is CASSYQRIMNTEAFF. Here the CDR3 DNA reads TGTGCCAGCAGTTACCAAAGAATCATGAACACTGAAGCTTTCTTT.